One sample yielded the 27 T cell receptor beta chains listed below, sequenced in a study of T cell repertoires in cytomegalovirus infection. From the reads, TCRdb called clonotypes with MiXCR, one entry per CDR3 protein. The sample has about 360,000 distinct CDR3 sequences; 15% to 20% are singletons. The sequencing sample was made of PBMCs. The source is a human donor in good health (CMV status not recorded). Some clones in this sample may be carry-over from other donors' samples.

This clonotype has just a few counts. The rearrangement links TRBV29-1 to TRBJ1-1, with D possibly being TRBD1 (5 bases). The CDR3 contains 13 residues. Per the germline V gene, CDR1 is SQVTM and CDR2 is ANQGSEA. V lost 4 bases and J 0 bases, leaving 9 bases between the germline ends. In nucleotides, the CDR3 is TGCAGCGTTGCGGGACGTATGAACACTGAAGCTTTCTTT. As protein: CSVAGRMNTEAFF.

This clonotype occurred a few times. CDR3 region: CASSPLRDEQFF. The CDR3 DNA follows: TGTGCCAGCTCACCTTTAAGGGACGAGCAGTTCTTC. This chain connects TRBV18 to TRBJ2-1, with D perhaps given as TRBD1 or TRBD2 (5 bases each). This CDR3 comprises 12 residues. V was cut by 3 bases and J by 10 bases, with 10 bases left in between. The germline V gene has CDR1 KGHSH and CDR2 LQKENI.

Only a few counts were recorded for this clonotype. This chain uses TRBV11-3 with TRBJ2-2, with D tentatively TRBD2 (6 bases). The CDR3 covers 15 residues. The V gene lost 5 bases and the J gene lost 6 bases, with 16 bases spanning the gap. CDR1 SGHNT and CDR2 YENEEA come from the germline V gene. CDR3 DNA: TGTGCCAGCAGCCAAAAGGGACTCCCCGCCGGGGAGCTGTTTTTT. This sequence encodes CASSQKGLPAGELFF.

CDR3 DNA: TGTGCCAGCAGTCAACCGGGACAGGTGGTAGATACGCAGTATTTT. This gives the protein CASSQPGQVVDTQYF. The V gene is TRBV12-3 or TRBV12-4, the J gene TRBJ2-3, with 8 bases that match TRBD1. The ends lost 5 bases at V and 5 bases at J; junction bases unmatched: 9. This CDR3 comprises 15 residues.

This clonotype was detected many times. This chain uses TRBV7-2 with TRBJ1-2; D possibly corresponds to TRBD1 (6 bases). CDR3 length equals 14 residues. Trimming cost V 2 bases and J 7 bases, with 14 bases left between them. CDR1 SGHTA and CDR2 FQGNSA come from the germline V gene. This CDR3 is CASSLSNRVGGYTF. The DNA of the CDR3 is TGTGCCAGCAGCTTATCAAACAGGGTGGGTGGCTACACCTTC.

The gene calls are TRBV7-8 and TRBJ2-1, with 7 positions matching TRBD2. Losses at the gene ends were 2 bases for V and 8 bases for J; bases not matched to a gene: 9. The CDR3 runs to 15 residues. The germline V gene encodes CDR1 SGHVS and CDR2 FQNEAQ. CDR3 DNA: TGTGCCAGCAGCTTATGGCGGGAGAAGGTCTATGAGCAGTTCTTC. Translating it yields CASSLWREKVYEQFF. The full variable domain, completed using reference TRBV7-8 and TRBJ2-1, is GAGVSQSPRYKVAKRGQDVALRCDPISGHVSLFWYQQALGQGPEFLTYFQNEAQLDKSGLPSDRFFAERPEGSVSTLKIQRTQQEDSAVYLCASSLWREKVYEQFFGPGTRLTVL.

The chain links TRBV2 to TRBJ2-1; 14 bases fit TRBD2. This CDR3 spans 16 amino acids. Germline V gives CDR1 SNHLY, CDR2 FYNNEI. V trimming: 5 bases; J trimming: 4 bases; junction bases outside the gene matches: 4. In DNA form, the CDR3 reads TGTGCCAGCAGTCCCGGGACTAGCGGGGGTTACAATGAGCAGTTCTTC. Residues: CASSPGTSGGYNEQFF.

This clonotype was observed many times. The rearrangement joins TRBV7-2 to TRBJ2-7, with no clear D. Germline V lookup: CDR1 SGHTA, CDR2 FQGNSA. V lost 1 base and J 9 bases, leaving 16 bases between the germline ends. CDR3 length: 14 amino acids. The CDR3, as DNA: TGTGCCAGCAGCTTAGATGGGCAGCTATTGGGGCAGTACTTC. This encodes CASSLDGQLLGQYF.

In its sample, this clonotype was seen a few times. V usage is TRBV20-1 and J usage is TRBJ2-3; 8 bases fit TRBD2. CDR1 is DFQATT and CDR2 is SNEGSKA in the germline V gene (reference sequence). J gave up 3 bases and V 6 bases, and 23 bases lay outside the gene matches. The CDR3 has 19 residues. CDR3 sequence: CSAEPKGLVSKASTDTQYF. CDR3 nucleotide sequence: TGCAGTGCGGAACCGAAGGGACTAGTCTCAAAGGCTTCTACAGATACGCAGTATTTT.

The chain combines TRBV28 with TRBJ1-2; 7 bases agree with TRBD1. The junction had 8 bases not matched to a gene; V was cut back by 10 bases and J by 3 bases. Germline assignment: CDR1 MDHEN and CDR2 SYDVKM. This CDR3 contains 13 residues. The CDR3 DNA reads as TGTGCCACAAGCAGTACAGGGGACTATGGCTACACCTTC. Translating gives CATSSTGDYGYTF.

In its sample, this clonotype was seen a few times. J is TRBJ1-5 and V is TRBV30, with TRBD1 identical over 7 bases. This CDR3 spans 13 amino acids. With V trimmed by 5 bases and J by 6 bases, 7 bases remained unmatched. CDR1 is GTSNPN and CDR2 is SVGIG in the germline V gene (reference sequence). CDR3 residues: CAWGGAGGQPQHF. CDR3 nucleotide sequence: TGTGCCTGGGGAGGGGCAGGGGGTCAGCCCCAGCATTTT.

Many counts were recorded for this clonotype. V and J are TRBV4-1 and TRBJ1-3; no clear D. This CDR3 has 16 amino acids. V dropped 1 base and J dropped 7 bases, with 17 bases sitting between them. In germline, CDR1 is MGHRA, CDR2 YSYEKL. CDR3 DNA: TGCGCCAGCAGCCAAGGGCAGCGTAACCTGCTGAACACCATATATTTT. Translated: CASSQGQRNLLNTIYF.

This rearrangement joins TRBV19 to TRBJ2-1; TRBD2 is a possible D gene (6 bases). V shed 2 bases and J shed 3 bases, with 8 bases lying between them. Per the germline V gene, CDR1 is LNHDA and CDR2 is SQIVND (reference sequence). The CDR3 covers 14 residues. The CDR3 DNA sequence: TGTGCCAGTAGTATACGGGGACTCTACAATGAGCAGTTCTTC. This gives the protein CASSIRGLYNEQFF. Combining the CDR3 with reference TRBV19 and TRBJ2-1 gives the whole variable domain DGGITQSPKYLFRKEGQNVTLSCEQNLNHDAMYWYRQDPGQGLRLIYYSQIVNDFQKGDIAEGYSVSREKKESFPLTVTSAQKNPTAFYLCASSIRGLYNEQFFGPGTRLTVL.

There are a few counts of this clonotype. The rearrangement links TRBV12-3 or TRBV12-4 to TRBJ2-1; D gene ambiguous. CDR3 length: 16 residues. V lost 1 base, J lost 4 bases, and 14 bases lay in between. In DNA form, the CDR3 reads TGTGCCAGCAGTTTAGGCCTCACCCTACGTTACAATGAGCAGTTCTTC. Translating it yields CASSLGLTLRYNEQFF.

The genes are TRBV11-2 and TRBJ1-1, with TRBD1 as a possible D gene (6 bases). The germline V gene has CDR1 SGHAT and CDR2 FQNNGV. The CDR3 loop spans 14 amino acids. With 5 bases removed from V and 5 bases from J, the gap between germline ends came to 15 bases. CDR3 sequence (DNA): TGTGCCAGCAGCCAAATCAGGGGACGTACTGAAGCTTTCTTT. Amino acid sequence: CASSQIRGRTEAFF.

Remarks on this clonotype: This may come from a read error, since a much larger clone is one base off. The rearrangement uses TRBV12-3 or TRBV12-4 and TRBJ2-5; no clear D gene. TRBJ2-1 matches the DNA end more closely, so the J call is doubtful. This CDR3 region has 16 residues. CDR3 nucleotide sequence: TGTGCCAGCAGTCCCACCCCCGGGTTTGCGGAAGAGACCCAGTTCTTC. Translating it yields CASSPTPGFAEETQFF.

Many counts were recorded for this clonotype. The gene calls are TRBV7-2 and TRBJ2-3; D may be TRBD2 (6 bases). Germline V gene sequence: CDR1 SGHTA, CDR2 FQGNSA. CDR3 length: 15 amino acids. The germline V and J ends were trimmed by 3 bases and 0 bases, with 10 bases remaining between them. The CDR3 DNA reads TGTGCCAGCAGCTTGCTAGCGTCAAGCACAGATACGCAGTATTTT. Protein product: CASSLLASSTDTQYF.

This clonotype was seen only a few times. CDR3 region: CASSLARQINTEAFF. CDR3 in DNA: TGTGCCAGCAGCTTGGCTCGACAGATAAACACTGAAGCTTTCTTT. V is TRBV5-4 and J is TRBJ1-1; weak D call: TRBD1 (5 bases). This CDR3 is 15 amino acids long. Germline lookup yields CDR1 SGHNT and CDR2 YYREEE (reference sequence). V lost 0 bases, J lost 2 bases, and 11 bases lay in between.

This chain uses TRBV5-5 with TRBJ2-2; D uncertain. Germline values: CDR1 SGHKS, CDR2 YYEKEE (reference sequence). The CDR3 loop spans 13 amino acids. V was cut by 4 bases and J by 8 bases, with 12 bases left in between. Here the CDR3 DNA reads TGTGCCAGCAGCCCGGACCGTAGAGGGGAGCTGTTTTTT. This sequence encodes CASSPDRRGELFF.

This clonotype showed up just a few times. CDR3 sequence: CASGLGTGKGSYNEQFF. CDR3 nucleotides: TGTGCTAGTGGTTTGGGGACAGGGAAAGGGTCCTACAATGAGCAGTTCTTC. This sequence joins TRBV12-5 and TRBJ2-1; 8 bases are shared with TRBD1. J was trimmed by 1 base and V by 1 base; bases with no gene match: 6. Germline V CDR1 and CDR2: LGHNT, FRNRAP. This CDR3 comprises 17 residues.

This clonotype has just a few counts. An end of the junction differs from the germline gene, which may be a read error. CDR3 protein: CASSVELGLEIF. In nucleotides, the CDR3 is TGTGCCAGCAGTGTGGAGCTGGGCCTGGAAATCTTC. The genes are TRBV2 and TRBJ2-7; D is undetermined. Germline CDR1 SNHLY, CDR2 FYNNEI. This CDR3 is built from 12 residues.

This clonotype was seen at least ten times. The chain has TRBV20-1 and TRBJ2-5; D remains unclear. Germline CDR1 and CDR2: DFQATT and SNEGSKA (reference sequence). The CDR3 loop spans 11 amino acids. V lost 3 bases and J lost 2, with 4 bases in between. CDR3 sequence reads: CSASNQETQYF. The CDR3 DNA is TGCAGTGCTAGTAATCAAGAGACCCAGTACTTC.

The chain employs TRBV3-1 and TRBJ2-7; weak D call: TRBD2 (5 bases). CDR1 LGHDT and CDR2 YNNKEL come from the germline V gene (reference sequence). V gave up 1 base and J gave up 1 base, with 8 bases separating them. The CDR3 runs 14 residues. CDR3 in amino acids: CASSQVGISYEQYF. The CDR3 DNA is TGTGCCAGCAGCCAAGTCGGGATTTCCTACGAGCAGTACTTC.

This clonotype has ten or more counts. The rearrangement joins TRBV7-2 to TRBJ1-5; 9 nucleotides align to TRBD1. The CDR3 extends over 15 amino acids. CDR1 SGHTA and CDR2 FQGNSA come from the germline V gene. With 5 bases clipped from V and 7 bases from J, the junction kept 9 bases outside the gene matches. The CDR3 DNA is TGTGCCAGCAGCACGGACAGGGGATCGGGACAGCCCCAGCATTTT. Encoded protein: CASSTDRGSGQPQHF.

This clonotype was seen more than once but under ten times. The chain combines TRBV20-1 with TRBJ1-6, with D possibly being TRBD1 (5 bases). From germline, CDR1 is DFQATT and CDR2 SNEGSKA (reference sequence). The CDR3 runs to 14 residues. V lost 1 base and J lost 10, with 14 bases in between. DNA for the CDR3: TGCAGTGCTAGAGCGGGGCAGAACCAATCACCCCTCCACTTT. The encoded protein is CSARAGQNQSPLHF.

This clonotype showed up just a few times. V usage is TRBV20-1 and J usage is TRBJ2-1, with 12 nucleotides matching TRBD2. The V gene end was trimmed by 6 bases and the J gene end by 0 bases; junction bases not matched to a gene: 6. In germline, CDR1 is DFQATT, CDR2 SNEGSKA (reference sequence). The CDR3 spans 16 residues. For the CDR3, the DNA is TGCAGTGCCAGAAGACTAGCGGGAGTCTCCTACAATGAGCAGTTCTTC. Encoded protein: CSARRLAGVSYNEQFF.

This chain joins TRBV19 and TRBJ1-5; unclear D gene. This CDR3 spans 15 amino acids. Per the germline V gene, CDR1 is LNHDA and CDR2 is SQIVND (reference sequence). Between the trimmed V and J ends, which lost 4 bases and 7 bases, there was a span of 17 bases. The CDR3 coding sequence is TGTGCCAGTAGTAAGGAAACGAGGGTAGGCCAGCCCCAGCATTTT. Translating it yields CASSKETRVGQPQHF.